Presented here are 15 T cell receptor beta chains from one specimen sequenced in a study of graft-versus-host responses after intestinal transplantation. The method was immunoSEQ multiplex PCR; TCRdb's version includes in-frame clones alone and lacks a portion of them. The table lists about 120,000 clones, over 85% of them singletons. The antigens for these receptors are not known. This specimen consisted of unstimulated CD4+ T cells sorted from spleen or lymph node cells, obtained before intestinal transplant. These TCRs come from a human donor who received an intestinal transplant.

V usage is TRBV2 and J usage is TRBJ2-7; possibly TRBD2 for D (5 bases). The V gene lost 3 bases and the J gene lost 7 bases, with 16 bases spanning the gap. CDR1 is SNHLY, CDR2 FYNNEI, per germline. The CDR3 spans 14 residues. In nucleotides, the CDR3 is TGTGCCAGCAGTGACGGCAGAGGGCGATGGGAGCAGTACTTC. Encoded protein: CASSDGRGRWEQYF.

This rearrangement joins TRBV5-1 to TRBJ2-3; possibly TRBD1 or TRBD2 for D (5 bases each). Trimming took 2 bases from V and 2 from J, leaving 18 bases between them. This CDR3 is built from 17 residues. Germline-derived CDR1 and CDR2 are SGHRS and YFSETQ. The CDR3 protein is CASSLTSPGPYTDTQYF. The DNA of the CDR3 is TGCGCCAGCAGCTTAACATCACCGGGACCCTACACAGATACGCAGTATTTT. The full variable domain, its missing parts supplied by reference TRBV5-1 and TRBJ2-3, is KAGVTQTPRYLIKTRGQQVTLSCSPISGHRSVSWYQQTPGQGLQFLFEYFSETQRNKGNFPGRFSGRQFSNSRSEMNVSTLELGDSALYLCASSLTSPGPYTDTQYFGPGTRLTVL.

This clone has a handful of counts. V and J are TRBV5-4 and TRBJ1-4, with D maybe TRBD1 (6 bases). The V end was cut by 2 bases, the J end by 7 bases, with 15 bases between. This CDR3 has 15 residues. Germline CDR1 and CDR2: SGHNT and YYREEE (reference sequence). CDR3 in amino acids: CASSLQGELSEKLFF. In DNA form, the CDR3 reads TGTGCCAGCAGCTTACAGGGCGAGTTGAGTGAAAAACTGTTTTTT.

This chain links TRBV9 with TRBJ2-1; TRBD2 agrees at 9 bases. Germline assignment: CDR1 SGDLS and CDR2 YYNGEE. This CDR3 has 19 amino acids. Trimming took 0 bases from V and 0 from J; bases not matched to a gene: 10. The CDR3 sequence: CASSVESWLAGPSYNEQFF. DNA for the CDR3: TGTGCCAGCAGCGTAGAGTCCTGGCTAGCGGGACCCTCCTACAATGAGCAGTTCTTC.

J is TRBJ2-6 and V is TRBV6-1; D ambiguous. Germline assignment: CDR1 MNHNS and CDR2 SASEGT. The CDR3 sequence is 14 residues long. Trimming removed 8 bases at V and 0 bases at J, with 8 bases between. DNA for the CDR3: TGTGCCAGCGCCTCCAGCTCTGGGGCCAACGTCCTGACTTTC. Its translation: CASASSSGANVLTF.

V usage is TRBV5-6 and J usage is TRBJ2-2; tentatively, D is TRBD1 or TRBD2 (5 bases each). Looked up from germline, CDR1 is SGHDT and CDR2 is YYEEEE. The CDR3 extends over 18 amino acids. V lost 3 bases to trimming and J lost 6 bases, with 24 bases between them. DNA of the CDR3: TGTGCCAGCAGCTCTATCCCCTTCGGGACCCTCGGGCCCGGGGAGCTGTTTTTT. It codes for CASSSIPFGTLGPGELFF.

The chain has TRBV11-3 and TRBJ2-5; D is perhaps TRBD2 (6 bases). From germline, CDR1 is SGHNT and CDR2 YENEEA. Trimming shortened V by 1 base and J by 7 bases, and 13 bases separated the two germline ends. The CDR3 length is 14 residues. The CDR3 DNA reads TGTGCCAGCAGCTTAGGATTAGCGGATGGGACCCAGTACTTC. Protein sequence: CASSLGLADGTQYF.

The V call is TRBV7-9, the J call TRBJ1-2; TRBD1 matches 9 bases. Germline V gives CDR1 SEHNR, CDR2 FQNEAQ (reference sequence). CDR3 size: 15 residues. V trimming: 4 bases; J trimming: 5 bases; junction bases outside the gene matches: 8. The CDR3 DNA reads TGTGCCAGCAGCTCGTCGACAGGGGGGATGTATGGCTACACCTTC. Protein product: CASSSSTGGMYGYTF.

The CDR3 loop reads CASSQDGPHAYYNEQFF. For the CDR3, the DNA is TGTGCCAGCAGCCAAGATGGTCCCCACGCGTACTACAATGAGCAGTTCTTC. This chain links TRBV14 with TRBJ2-1; D not certain. The V gene's germline CDR1 is SGHDN and CDR2 FVKESK. V was clipped by 0 bases and J by 3 bases, with 15 bases between them. This CDR3 contains 17 residues.

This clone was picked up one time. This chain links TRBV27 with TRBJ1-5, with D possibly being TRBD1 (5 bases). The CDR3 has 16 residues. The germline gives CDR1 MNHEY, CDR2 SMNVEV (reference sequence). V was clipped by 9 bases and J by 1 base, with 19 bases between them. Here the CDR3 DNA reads TGTGCCAGGATATCCATGGGGGGGATGAGCAATCAGCCCCAGCATTTT. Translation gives CARISMGGMSNQPQHF.

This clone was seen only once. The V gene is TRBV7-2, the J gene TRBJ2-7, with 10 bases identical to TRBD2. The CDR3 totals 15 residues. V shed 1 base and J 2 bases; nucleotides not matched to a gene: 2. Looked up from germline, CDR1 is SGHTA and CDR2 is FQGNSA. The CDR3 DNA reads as TGTGCCAGCAGCTTAGGGACTAGCGGAACCTACGAGCAGTACTTC. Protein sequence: CASSLGTSGTYEQYF.

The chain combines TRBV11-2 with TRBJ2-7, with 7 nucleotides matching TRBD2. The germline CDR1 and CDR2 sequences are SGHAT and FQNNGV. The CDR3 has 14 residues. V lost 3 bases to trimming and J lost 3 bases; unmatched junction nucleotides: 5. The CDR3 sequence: CASSFRRESYEQYF. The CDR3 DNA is TGTGCCAGCAGCTTCAGGCGGGAGAGCTACGAGCAGTACTTC.

The CDR3 DNA sequence: TGCGCCAGCAGCTTGAGTGGGGGTTTTCAAGGTGAGCAGTTCTTC. It encodes CASSLSGGFQGEQFF. The chain links TRBV5-1 to TRBJ2-1, with D possibly called TRBD1 or TRBD2 (5 bases each). V was trimmed by 1 base and J by 9 bases, leaving 17 bases between them. This CDR3 contains 15 residues. The V gene's germline CDR1 is SGHRS and CDR2 YFSETQ.

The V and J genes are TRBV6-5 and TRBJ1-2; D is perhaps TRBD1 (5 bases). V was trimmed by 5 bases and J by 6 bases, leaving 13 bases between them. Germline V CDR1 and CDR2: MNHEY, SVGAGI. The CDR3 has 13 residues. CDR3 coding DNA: TGTGCCAGCAGTATCTCCGGGACCAATGGCTACACCTTC. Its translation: CASSISGTNGYTF.

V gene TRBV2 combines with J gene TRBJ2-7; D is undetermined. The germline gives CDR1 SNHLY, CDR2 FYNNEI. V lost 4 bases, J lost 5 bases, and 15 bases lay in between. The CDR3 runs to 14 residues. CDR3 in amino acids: CASSGSLSYHEQYF. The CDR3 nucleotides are TGTGCCAGCAGTGGCTCGCTTTCCTACCACGAGCAGTACTTC.